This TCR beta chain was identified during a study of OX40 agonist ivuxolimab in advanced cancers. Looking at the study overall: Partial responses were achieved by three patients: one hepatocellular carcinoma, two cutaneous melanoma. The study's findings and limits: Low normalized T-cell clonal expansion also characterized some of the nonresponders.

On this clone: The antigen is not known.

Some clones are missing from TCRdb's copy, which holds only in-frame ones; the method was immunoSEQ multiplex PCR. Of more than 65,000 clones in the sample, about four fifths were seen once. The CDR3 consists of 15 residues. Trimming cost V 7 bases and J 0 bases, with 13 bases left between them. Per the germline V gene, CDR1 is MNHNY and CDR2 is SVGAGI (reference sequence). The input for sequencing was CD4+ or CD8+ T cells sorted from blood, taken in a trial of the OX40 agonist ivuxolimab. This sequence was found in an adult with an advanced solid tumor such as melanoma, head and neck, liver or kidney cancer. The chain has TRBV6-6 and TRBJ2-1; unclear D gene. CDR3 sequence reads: CASILGHSSYNEQFF. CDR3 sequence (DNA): TGTGCCAGCATCTTGGGCCATAGCTCCTACAATGAGCAGTTCTTC.